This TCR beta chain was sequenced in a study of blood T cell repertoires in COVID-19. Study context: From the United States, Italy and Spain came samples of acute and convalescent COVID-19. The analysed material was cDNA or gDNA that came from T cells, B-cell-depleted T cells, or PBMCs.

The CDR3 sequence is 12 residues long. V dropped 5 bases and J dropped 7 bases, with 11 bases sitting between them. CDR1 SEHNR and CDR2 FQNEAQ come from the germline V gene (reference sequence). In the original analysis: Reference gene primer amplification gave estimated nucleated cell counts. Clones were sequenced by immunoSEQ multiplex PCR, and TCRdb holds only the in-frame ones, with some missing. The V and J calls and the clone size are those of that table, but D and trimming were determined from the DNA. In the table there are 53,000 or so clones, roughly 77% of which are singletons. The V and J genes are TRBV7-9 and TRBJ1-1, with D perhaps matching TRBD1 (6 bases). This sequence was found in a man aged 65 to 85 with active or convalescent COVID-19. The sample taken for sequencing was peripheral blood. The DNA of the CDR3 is TGTGCCAGCAGCCAACAGGGATTTGAAGCTTTCTTT. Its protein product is CASSQQGFEAFF.